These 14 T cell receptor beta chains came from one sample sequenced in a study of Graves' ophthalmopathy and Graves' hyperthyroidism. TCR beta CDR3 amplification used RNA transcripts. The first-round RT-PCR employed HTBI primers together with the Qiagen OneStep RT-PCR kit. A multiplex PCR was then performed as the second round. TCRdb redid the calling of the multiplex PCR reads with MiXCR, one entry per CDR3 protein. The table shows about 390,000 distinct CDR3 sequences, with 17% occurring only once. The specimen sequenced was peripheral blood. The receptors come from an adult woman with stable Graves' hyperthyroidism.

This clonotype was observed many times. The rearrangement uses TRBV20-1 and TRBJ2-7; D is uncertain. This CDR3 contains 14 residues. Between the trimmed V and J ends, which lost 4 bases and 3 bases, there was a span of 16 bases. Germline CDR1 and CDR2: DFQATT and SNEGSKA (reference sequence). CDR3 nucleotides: TGCAGTGCTATCCTCCCTCTATCGAACTACGAGCAGTACTTC. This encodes CSAILPLSNYEQYF.

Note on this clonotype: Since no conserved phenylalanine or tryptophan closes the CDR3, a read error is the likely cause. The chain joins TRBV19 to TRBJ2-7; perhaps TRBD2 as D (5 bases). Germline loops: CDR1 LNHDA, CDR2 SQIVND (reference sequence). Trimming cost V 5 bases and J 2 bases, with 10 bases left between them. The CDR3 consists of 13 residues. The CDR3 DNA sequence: TGTGCCAGTAGTGCGCGGGCGCCCTACGAGCAGTACCTC. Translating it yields CASSARAPYEQYL.

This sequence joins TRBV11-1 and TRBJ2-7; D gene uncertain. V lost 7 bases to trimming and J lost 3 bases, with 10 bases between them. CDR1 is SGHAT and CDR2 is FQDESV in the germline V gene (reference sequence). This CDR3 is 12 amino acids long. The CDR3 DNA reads TGTGCCAGCACCGACACAATCTACGAGCAGTACTTC. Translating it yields CASTDTIYEQYF.

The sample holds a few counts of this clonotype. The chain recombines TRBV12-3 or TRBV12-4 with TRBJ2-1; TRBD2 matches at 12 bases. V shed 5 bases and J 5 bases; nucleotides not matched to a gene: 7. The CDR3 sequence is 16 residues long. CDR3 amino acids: CASSPRTSGVNNEQFF. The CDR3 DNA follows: TGTGCCAGCAGTCCCCGGACTAGCGGGGTAAACAATGAGCAGTTCTTC.

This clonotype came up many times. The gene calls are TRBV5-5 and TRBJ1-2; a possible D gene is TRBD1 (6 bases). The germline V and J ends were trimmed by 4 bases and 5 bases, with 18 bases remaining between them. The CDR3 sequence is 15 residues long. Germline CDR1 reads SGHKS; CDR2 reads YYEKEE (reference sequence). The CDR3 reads CASSPAHGGAYGYTF. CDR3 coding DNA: TGTGCCAGCAGCCCCGCCCATGGGGGGGCTTATGGCTACACCTTC.

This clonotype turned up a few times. The CDR3 DNA reads as TGTGCCAGCATGTTGGAGGCGAACACCGGGGAGCTGTTTTTT. This codes for CASMLEANTGELFF. The chain combines TRBV6-4 with TRBJ2-2, with a weak D call TRBD2 (5 bases). The CDR3 loop spans 14 amino acids. Germline CDR1 and CDR2: MRHNA and SNTAGT. Trimming stripped 7 bases from V and 0 bases from J, with 9 bases between.

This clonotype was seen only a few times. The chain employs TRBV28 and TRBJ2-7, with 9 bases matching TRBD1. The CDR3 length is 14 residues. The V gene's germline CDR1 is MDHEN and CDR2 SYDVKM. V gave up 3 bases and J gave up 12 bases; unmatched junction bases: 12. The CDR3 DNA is TGTGCCAGCAGTTTGGCCGGGACAGGGACCTCCTTGTACTTC. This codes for CASSLAGTGTSLYF.

The CDR3 protein is CASSPILQDLNTEAFF. The CDR3, as DNA: TGTGCCAGCTCACCCATATTGCAAGACCTGAACACTGAAGCTTTCTTT. The gene calls are TRBV18 and TRBJ1-1; no clear D. From germline, CDR1 is KGHSH and CDR2 LQKENI. V lost 3 bases and J lost 0, with 14 bases in between. This CDR3 has 16 residues.

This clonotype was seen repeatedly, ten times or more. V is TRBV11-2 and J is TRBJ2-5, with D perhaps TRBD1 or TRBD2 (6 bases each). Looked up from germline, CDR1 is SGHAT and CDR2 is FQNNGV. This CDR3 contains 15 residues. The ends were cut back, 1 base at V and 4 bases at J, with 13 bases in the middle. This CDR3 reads CASSLVRGRIETQYF. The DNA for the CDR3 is TGTGCCAGCAGCTTAGTTCGGGGGCGCATAGAGACCCAGTACTTC. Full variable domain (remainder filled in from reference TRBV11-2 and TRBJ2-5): EAGVAQSPRYKIIEKRQSVAFWCNPISGHATLYWYQQILGQGPKLLIQFQNNGVVDDSQLPKDRFSAERLKGVDSTLKIQPAKLEDSAVYLCASSLVRGRIETQYFGPGTRLLVL.

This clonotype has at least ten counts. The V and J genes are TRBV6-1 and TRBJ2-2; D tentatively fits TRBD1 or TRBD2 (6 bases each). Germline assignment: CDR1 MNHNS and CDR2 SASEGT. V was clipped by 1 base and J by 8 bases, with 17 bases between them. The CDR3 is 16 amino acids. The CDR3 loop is CASSEERGRELGELFF. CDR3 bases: TGTGCCAGCAGTGAAGAACGGGGGCGCGAGTTGGGGGAGCTGTTTTTT.

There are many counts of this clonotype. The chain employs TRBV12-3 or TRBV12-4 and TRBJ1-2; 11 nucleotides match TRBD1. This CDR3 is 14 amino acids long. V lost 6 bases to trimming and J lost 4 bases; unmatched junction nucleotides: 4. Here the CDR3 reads CASSRDRGFYGYTF. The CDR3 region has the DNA TGTGCCAGCAGCAGGGACAGGGGGTTCTATGGCTACACCTTC.

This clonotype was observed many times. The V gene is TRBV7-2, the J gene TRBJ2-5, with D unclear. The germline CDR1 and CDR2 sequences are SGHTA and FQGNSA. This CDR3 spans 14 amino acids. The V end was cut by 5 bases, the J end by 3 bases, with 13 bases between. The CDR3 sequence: CASSPDHSKETQYF. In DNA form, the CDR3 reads TGTGCCAGCAGCCCGGACCACTCTAAAGAGACCCAGTACTTC.

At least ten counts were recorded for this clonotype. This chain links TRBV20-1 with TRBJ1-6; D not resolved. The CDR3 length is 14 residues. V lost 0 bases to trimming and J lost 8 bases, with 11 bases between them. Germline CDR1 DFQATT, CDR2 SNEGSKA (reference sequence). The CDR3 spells CSARDVTLDSPLHF. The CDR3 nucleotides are TGCAGTGCTAGAGATGTGACGTTAGATTCACCCCTCCACTTT.

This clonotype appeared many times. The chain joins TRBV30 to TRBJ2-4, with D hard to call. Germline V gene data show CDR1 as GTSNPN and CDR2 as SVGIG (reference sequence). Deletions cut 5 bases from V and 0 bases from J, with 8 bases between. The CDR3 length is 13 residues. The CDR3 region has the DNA TGTGCCTGGTCCCAGGAAGCCAAAAACATTCAGTACTTC. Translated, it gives CAWSQEAKNIQYF.